This TCR beta chain was observed in a study of cytomegalovirus exposure and HLA in healthy donors. General study findings and limits: Analyses of presence and absence presupposed an approximately uniform sequencing depth across donors. The authors listed around 150 TCR beta chains as cytomegalovirus-associated.

This clone has just one count. Its antigen is currently unknown. This PCR relied on a set of 60 Vbeta primers and 13 Jbeta primers. Sequencing was performed with immunoSEQ multiplex PCR; in TCRdb, only in-frame clones are kept and a portion is missing. This sample carries around 54,000 clones, around three quarters of them seen once, and the ten largest clones take about 7.8%. Germline lookup yields CDR1 WSHSY and CDR2 SAAADI. CDR3 size: 15 residues. Trimming at V came to 8 bases and at J to 3 bases, leaving 8 bases not matched to a gene. This TCR came from a man aged 25-40 years in good health and CMV-seropositive. The V call is TRBV10-2, the J call TRBJ2-3; TRBD1 agrees at 10 bases. Sequenced material: PBMCs. The DNA for the CDR3 is TGCGCCAGCTTCTTTGACAGGGGGCTGACAGATACGCAGTATTTT. As protein: CASFFDRGLTDTQYF.